A selection of T cell receptor beta chains follows, all from one sample in a study of control samples from healthy donors and cancer patients. Generated by immunoSEQ multiplex PCR, the TCRdb table keeps only in-frame clones and is missing some. The repertoire has roughly 130,000 clones, 90% of them found once; the top ten carry roughly 2.5%. Sequencing was done on a sample of blood. The receptors originated from a man in his late teens or twenties in good health. Both conserved end residues are trimmed from each CDR3. The order of the fields is V gene, CDR3 protein.

TRBV14,ASSQDLGTRRTQY
TRBV11-3,ASSPRVSGNQETQY
TRBV19,ASEGFRDGTGELF
TRBV27,ASSSPDRWNTEAF
TRBV3-1/TRBV3-2,ASSHRRGGLYNEQF
TRBV5-4,ASSRDRVANTDTQY
TRBV3-1/TRBV3-2,ASSQGTVTEAF
TRBV2,ASSPDRVTDTQY
TRBV7-6,ASSLEGSGNTIY
TRBV7-3,ASSLAGGRYNEQF
TRBV6-8,ASRHGTSGETQY
TRBV6-1,ASSEAGTGGETQY
TRBV5-1,ASSLGGNGNEKLF
TRBV2,ASMGVRGRGEQF
TRBV7-3,ASSPGGGETQY
TRBV24-1,ATSEEISGGYNEQF
TRBV18,ASSTLGDYGYT
TRBV4-3,ASSHSGTGYSGANVLT
TRBV21-1,ASPEAF
TRBV5-5,ASSLAWGQGTETQY
TRBV27,ASSQGQGDSQPQH
TRBV29-1,SGETGGEAF
TRBV2,ASSERVGAQY
TRBV19,ASSSREGGTEAF
TRBV7-9,ASSLDGGNIQY
TRBV27,ATRGGGNIQY
TRBV20-1,SARAGEGYT
TRBV5-4,ASSLGQGPRETQY